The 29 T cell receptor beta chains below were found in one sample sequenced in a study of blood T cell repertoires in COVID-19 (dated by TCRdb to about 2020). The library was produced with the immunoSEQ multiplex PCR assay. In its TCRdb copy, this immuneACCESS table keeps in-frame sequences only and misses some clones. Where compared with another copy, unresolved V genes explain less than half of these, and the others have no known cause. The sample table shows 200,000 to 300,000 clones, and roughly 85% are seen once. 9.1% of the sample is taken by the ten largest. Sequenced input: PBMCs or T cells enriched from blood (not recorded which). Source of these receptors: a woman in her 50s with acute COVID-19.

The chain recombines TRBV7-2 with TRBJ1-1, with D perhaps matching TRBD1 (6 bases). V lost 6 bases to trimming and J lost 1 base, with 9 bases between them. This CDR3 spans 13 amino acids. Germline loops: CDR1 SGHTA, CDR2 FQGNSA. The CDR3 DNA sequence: TGTGCCAGCAGGACACAGGGGAACACTGAAGCTTTCTTT. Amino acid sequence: CASRTQGNTEAFF.

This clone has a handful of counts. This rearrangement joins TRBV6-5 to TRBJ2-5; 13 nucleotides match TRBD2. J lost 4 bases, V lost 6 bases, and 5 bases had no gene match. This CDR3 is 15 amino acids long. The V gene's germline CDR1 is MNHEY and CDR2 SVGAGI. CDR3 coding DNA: TGTGCCAGCAGAAGACTAGCGGGGGGACGAGAGACCCAGTACTTC. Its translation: CASRRLAGGRETQYF.

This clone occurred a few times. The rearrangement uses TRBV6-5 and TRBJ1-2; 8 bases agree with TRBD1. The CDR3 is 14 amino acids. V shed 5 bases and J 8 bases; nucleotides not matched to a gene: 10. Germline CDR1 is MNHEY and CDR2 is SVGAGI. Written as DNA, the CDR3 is TGTGCCAGCAGTCCAGGAACAGGGGGTCAGGGCTACACCTTC. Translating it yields CASSPGTGGQGYTF.

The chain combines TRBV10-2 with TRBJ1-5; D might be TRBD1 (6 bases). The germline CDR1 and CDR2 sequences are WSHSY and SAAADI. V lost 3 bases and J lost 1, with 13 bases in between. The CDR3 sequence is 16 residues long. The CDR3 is CASSDRGRGSNQPQHF. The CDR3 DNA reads TGCGCCAGCAGTGATAGGGGGAGGGGGAGCAATCAGCCCCAGCATTTT.

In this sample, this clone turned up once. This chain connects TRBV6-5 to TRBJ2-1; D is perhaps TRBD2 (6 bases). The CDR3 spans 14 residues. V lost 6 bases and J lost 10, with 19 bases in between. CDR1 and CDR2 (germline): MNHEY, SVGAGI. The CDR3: CASRPGLSSREQFF. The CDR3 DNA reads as TGTGCCAGCAGGCCGGGACTTTCCTCGCGGGAGCAGTTCTTC.

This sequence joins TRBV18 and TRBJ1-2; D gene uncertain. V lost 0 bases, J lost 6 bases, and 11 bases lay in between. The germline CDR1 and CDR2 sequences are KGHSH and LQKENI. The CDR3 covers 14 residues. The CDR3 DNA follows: TGTGCCAGCTCACCACCGTACCGGGAACATGGCTACACCTTC. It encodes CASSPPYREHGYTF.

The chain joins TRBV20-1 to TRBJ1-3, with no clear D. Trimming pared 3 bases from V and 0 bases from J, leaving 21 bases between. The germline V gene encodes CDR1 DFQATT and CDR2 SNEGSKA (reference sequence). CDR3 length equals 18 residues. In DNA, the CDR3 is TGCAGTGCTAGTTCTTTAAGTTGGCGGTCGAGCTCTGGAAACACCATATATTTT. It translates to CSASSLSWRSSSGNTIYF.

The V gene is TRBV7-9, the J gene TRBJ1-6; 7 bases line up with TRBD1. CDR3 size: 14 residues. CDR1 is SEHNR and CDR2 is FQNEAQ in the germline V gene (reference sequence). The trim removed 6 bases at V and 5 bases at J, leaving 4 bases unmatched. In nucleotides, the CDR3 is TGTGCCAGCAGATCCGGGACAGATAATTCACCCCTCCACTTT. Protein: CASRSGTDNSPLHF.

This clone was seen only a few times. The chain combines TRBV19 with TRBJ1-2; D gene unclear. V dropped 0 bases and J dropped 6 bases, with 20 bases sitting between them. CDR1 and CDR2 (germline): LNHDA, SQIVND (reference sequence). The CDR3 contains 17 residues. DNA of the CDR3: TGTGCCAGTAGTATAGACAAGGCGGCAAAGGCCTTAAATGGCTACACCTTC. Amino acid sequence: CASSIDKAAKALNGYTF.

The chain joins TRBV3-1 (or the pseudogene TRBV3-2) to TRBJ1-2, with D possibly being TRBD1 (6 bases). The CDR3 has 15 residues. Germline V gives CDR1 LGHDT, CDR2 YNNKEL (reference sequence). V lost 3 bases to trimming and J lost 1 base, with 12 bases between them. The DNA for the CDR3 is TGTGCCAGCAGCCATCAGGACAGAATTAACTATGGCTACACCTTC. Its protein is CASSHQDRINYGYTF.

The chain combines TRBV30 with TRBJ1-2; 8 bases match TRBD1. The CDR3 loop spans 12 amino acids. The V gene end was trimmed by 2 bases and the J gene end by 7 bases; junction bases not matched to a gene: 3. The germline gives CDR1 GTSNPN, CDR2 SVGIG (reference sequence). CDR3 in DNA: TGTGCCTGGAGTTTAGGACAGGGTGGCTACACCTTC. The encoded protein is CAWSLGQGGYTF. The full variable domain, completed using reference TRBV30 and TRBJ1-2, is SQTIHQWPATLVQPVGSPLSLECTVEGTSNPNLYWYRQAAGRGLQLLFYSVGIGQISSEVPQNLSASRPQDRQFILSSKKLLLSDSGFYLCAWSLGQGGYTFGSGTRLTVV.

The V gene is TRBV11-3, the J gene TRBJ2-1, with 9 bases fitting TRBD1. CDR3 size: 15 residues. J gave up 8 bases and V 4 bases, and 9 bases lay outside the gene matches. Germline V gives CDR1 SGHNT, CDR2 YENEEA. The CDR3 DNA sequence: TGTGCCAGCAGCTATACCGGGACAGGGAAGGATGAGCAGTTCTTC. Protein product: CASSYTGTGKDEQFF.

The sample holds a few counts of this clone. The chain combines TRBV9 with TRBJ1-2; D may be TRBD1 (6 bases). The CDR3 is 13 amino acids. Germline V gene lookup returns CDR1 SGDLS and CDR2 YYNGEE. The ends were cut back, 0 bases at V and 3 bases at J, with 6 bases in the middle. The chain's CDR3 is CASSVDRDYGYTF. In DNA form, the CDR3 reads TGTGCCAGCAGCGTAGACAGGGACTATGGCTACACCTTC.

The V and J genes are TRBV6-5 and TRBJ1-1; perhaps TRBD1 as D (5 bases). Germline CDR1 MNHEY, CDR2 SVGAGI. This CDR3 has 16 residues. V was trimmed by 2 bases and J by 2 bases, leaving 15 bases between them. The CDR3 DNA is TGTGCCAGCAGTTACGCACTGGGGCAGATAAACACTGAAGCTTTCTTT. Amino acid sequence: CASSYALGQINTEAFF.

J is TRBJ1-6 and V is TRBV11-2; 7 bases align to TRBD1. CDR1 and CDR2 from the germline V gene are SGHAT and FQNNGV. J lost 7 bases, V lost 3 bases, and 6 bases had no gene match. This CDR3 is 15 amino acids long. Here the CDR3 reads CASSFKGARNSPLHF. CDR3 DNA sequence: TGTGCCAGCAGCTTCAAGGGGGCGAGAAATTCACCCCTCCACTTT.

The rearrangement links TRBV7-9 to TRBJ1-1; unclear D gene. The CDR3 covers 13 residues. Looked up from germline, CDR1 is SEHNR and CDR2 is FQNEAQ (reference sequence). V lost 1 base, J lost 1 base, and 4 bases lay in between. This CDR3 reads CASSLVENTEAFF. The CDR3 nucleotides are TGTGCCAGCAGCTTAGTAGAGAACACTGAAGCTTTCTTT.

The CDR3 DNA reads as TGTGCCAGCAGCGCAAAGAAACCCGGACTAGCGGGGGCCGCACTTGATACGCAGTATTTT. Its protein is CASSAKKPGLAGAALDTQYF. The chain is built from TRBV9 and TRBJ2-3; TRBD2 matches at 13 bases. The CDR3 spans 20 residues. The germline V gene encodes CDR1 SGDLS and CDR2 YYNGEE. The J segment lost 6 bases and the V segment lost 3 bases, leaving 19 bases of the junction unmatched. The whole variable domain, remainder taken from reference TRBV9 and TRBJ2-3, is DSGVTQTPKHLITATGQRVTLRCSPRSGDLSVYWYQQSLDQGLQFLIQYYNGEERAKGNILERFSAQQFPDLHSELNLSSLELGDSALYFCASSAKKPGLAGAALDTQYFGPGTRLTVL.

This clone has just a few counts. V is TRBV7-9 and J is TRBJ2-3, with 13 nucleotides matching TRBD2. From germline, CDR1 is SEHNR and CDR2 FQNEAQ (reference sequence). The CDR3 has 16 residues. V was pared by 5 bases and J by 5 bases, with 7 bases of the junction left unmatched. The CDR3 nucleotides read TGTGCCAGCAGCATACTAGCGGGGGGGCTGGTAGATACGCAGTATTTT. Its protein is CASSILAGGLVDTQYF.

The CDR3 sequence is CASGPGSSGTQYF. Here the CDR3 DNA reads TGTGCCAGCGGACCTGGGAGTAGTGGTACGCAGTATTTT. The chain has TRBV6-5 and TRBJ2-3, with D perhaps TRBD2 (5 bases). From germline, CDR1 is MNHEY and CDR2 SVGAGI. The CDR3 covers 13 residues. Trimming pared 8 bases from V and 8 bases from J, leaving 17 bases between.

The DNA for the CDR3 is TGTGCCAGCAGCCCCGCGGGGGGTCAAGAGACCCAGTACTTC. Its translation: CASSPAGGQETQYF. The genes are TRBV7-2 and TRBJ2-5; TRBD2 matches 8 bases. Germline loops: CDR1 SGHTA, CDR2 FQGNSA. The J segment lost 2 bases and the V segment lost 5 bases, leaving 4 bases of the junction unmatched. CDR3 length equals 14 residues.

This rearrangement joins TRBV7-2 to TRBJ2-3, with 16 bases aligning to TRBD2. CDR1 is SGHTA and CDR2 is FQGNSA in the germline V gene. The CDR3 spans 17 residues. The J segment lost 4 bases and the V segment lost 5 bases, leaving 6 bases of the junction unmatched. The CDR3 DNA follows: TGTGCCAGCAGCGCCCCAGGGACTAGCGGGGGGGCAGATACGCAGTATTTT. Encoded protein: CASSAPGTSGGADTQYF.

The CDR3 reads CASSQGGGGETQYF. As DNA, the CDR3 is TGTGCCAGCAGCCAAGGGGGGGGTGGCGAGACCCAGTACTTC. This sequence joins TRBV7-2 and TRBJ2-5, with a weak D call TRBD2 (7 bases). The ends were cut back, 5 bases at V and 5 bases at J, with 15 bases in the middle. The germline CDR1 and CDR2 sequences are SGHTA and FQGNSA. CDR3 length equals 14 residues.

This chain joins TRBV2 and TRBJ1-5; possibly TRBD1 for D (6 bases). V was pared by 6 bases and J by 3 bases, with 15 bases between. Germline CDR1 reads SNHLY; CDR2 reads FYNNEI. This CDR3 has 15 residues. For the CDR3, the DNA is TGTGCCAGCAGGCAGCAGGGGTCTACCAATCAGCCCCAGCATTTT. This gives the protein CASRQQGSTNQPQHF.

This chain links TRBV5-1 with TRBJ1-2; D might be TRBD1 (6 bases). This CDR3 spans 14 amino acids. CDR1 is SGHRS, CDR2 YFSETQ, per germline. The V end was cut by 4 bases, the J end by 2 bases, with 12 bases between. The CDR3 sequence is CASSQQTGNYGYTF. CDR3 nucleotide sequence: TGCGCCAGCAGCCAGCAAACAGGGAACTATGGCTACACCTTC.

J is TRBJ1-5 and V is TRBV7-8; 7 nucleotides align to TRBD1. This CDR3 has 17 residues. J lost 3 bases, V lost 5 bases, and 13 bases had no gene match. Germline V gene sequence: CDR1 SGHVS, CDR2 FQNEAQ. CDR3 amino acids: CASSKTARTGLNQPQHF. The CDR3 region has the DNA TGTGCCAGCAGCAAAACGGCTCGGACAGGACTCAATCAGCCCCAGCATTTT.

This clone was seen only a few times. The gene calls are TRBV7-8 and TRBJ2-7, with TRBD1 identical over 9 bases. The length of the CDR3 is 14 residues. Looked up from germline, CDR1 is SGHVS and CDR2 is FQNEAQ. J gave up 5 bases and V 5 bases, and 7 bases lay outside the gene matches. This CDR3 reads CASSPGTGNNEQYF. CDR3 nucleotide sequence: TGTGCCAGCAGCCCGGGGACAGGGAATAACGAGCAGTACTTC.

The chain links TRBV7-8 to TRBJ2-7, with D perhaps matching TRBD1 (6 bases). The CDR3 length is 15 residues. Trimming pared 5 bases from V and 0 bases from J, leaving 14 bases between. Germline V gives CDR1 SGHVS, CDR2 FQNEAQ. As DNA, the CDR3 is TGTGCCAGCAGCACGTCAACAGGGACCTCCTACGAGCAGTACTTC. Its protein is CASSTSTGTSYEQYF.

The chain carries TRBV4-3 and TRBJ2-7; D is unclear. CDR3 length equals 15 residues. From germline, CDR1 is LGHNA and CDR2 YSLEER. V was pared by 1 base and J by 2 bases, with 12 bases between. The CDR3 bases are TGCGCCAGCAGCCAAGCTACGGGTTCCCCCTACGAGCAGTACTTC. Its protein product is CASSQATGSPYEQYF.

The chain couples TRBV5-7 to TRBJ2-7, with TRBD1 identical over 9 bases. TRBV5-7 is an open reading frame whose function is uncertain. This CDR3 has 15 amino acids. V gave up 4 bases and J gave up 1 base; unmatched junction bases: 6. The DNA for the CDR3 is TGTGCCAGCAGCCCAGGACAGGGGTCTTCCTACGAGCAGTACTTC. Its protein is CASSPGQGSSYEQYF.